The 32 T cell receptor beta chains presented below share a single source sample, sequenced in a study of brain T cells in children with intractable seizures. TCRdb keeps only in-frame clones here, not all; method: immunoSEQ multiplex PCR. The sample yields 300,000 to 400,000 clones, roughly 93% seen once. Described time point: blood from clinic visit 5 months post-surgery; TSC patient then seizure free. The sample was peripheral blood, taken around 5 months after surgery. The receptor source for this set is a boy in the first two years of life with tuberous sclerosis and intractable seizures.

The chain combines TRBV7-9 with TRBJ2-7, with a weak D call TRBD2 (5 bases). Germline CDR1 is SEHNR and CDR2 is FQNEAQ (reference sequence). The CDR3 is 12 amino acids. V was trimmed by 4 bases and J by 5 bases, leaving 9 bases between them. CDR3 protein: CASSSGSDEQYF. The CDR3 DNA sequence: TGTGCCAGCAGCTCGGGGAGCGACGAGCAGTACTTC.

The V gene is TRBV29-1, the J gene TRBJ1-2, with 8 bases that match TRBD1. Unmatched junction bases numbered 5, after V lost 1 base and J lost 7 bases. The CDR3 has 13 residues. CDR1 and CDR2 (germline): SQVTM, ANQGSEA. The CDR3 loop is CSVEVVQGGGYTF. The CDR3 nucleotides read TGCAGCGTTGAAGTTGTACAGGGGGGTGGCTACACCTTC.

This rearrangement joins TRBV7-3 to TRBJ2-2, with D perhaps assigned TRBD1 or TRBD2 (6 bases each). The CDR3 consists of 15 residues. V lost 6 bases and J 10 bases, leaving 21 bases between the germline ends. Germline-derived CDR1 and CDR2 are SGHTA and FQGTGA. CDR3 residues: CASRSQGGSAEELFF. As DNA, the CDR3 is TGTGCCAGCAGGTCACAAGGGGGGAGCGCCGAGGAGCTGTTTTTT.

This clone was observed a single time. This chain uses TRBV7-9 with TRBJ1-1, with a possible D match to TRBD1 (6 bases). CDR3 length equals 16 residues. Germline lookup yields CDR1 SEHNR and CDR2 FQNEAQ (reference sequence). The V and J ends lost 5 bases and 4 bases respectively, with 20 bases between them. The CDR3 here is CASSTITGRSGTEAFF. The DNA for the CDR3 is TGTGCCAGCAGCACCATTACAGGGCGGTCGGGCACTGAAGCTTTCTTT.

The rearrangement joins TRBV6-6 to TRBJ1-4; D is unclear. Trimming stripped 0 bases from V and 8 bases from J, with 13 bases between. Germline CDR1 and CDR2: MNHNY and SVGAGI (reference sequence). The length of the CDR3 is 15 residues. CDR3 nucleotides: TGTGCCAGCAGTTACTCGAGGGTGGAAGGCGAAAAACTGTTTTTT. It specifies CASSYSRVEGEKLFF.

This clone was found once. The chain recombines TRBV5-1 with TRBJ1-1; TRBD1 might be the D (6 bases). V was trimmed by 0 bases and J by 5 bases, leaving 11 bases between them. There are 14 residues in the CDR3. Germline V gene lookup returns CDR1 SGHRS and CDR2 YFSETQ. The CDR3 here is CASSLEARGTEAFF. The CDR3, as DNA: TGCGCCAGCAGCTTGGAAGCCAGGGGAACTGAAGCTTTCTTT.

This chain uses TRBV5-1 with TRBJ2-2; perhaps D is TRBD1 or TRBD2 (7 bases each). Per germline, CDR1 SGHRS and CDR2 YFSETQ. The CDR3 contains 16 residues. The V gene lost 0 bases and the J gene lost 3 bases, with 12 bases spanning the gap. This CDR3 is CASSLAPGGDTGELFF. In DNA form, the CDR3 reads TGCGCCAGCAGCTTGGCCCCAGGGGGGGACACCGGGGAGCTGTTTTTT.

This rearrangement joins TRBV6-5 to TRBJ1-1, with D perhaps TRBD1 (6 bases). The CDR3 is 10 residues long. The V gene lost 6 bases and the J gene lost 11 bases, with 10 bases spanning the gap. CDR1 MNHEY and CDR2 SVGAGI come from the germline V gene. DNA for the CDR3: TGTGCCAGCAGCAGACAGGCCGCTTTCTTT. Its translation: CASSRQAAFF.

The chain employs TRBV7-9 and TRBJ2-5; TRBD1 matches at 11 bases. Germline loops: CDR1 SEHNR, CDR2 FQNEAQ (reference sequence). V was clipped by 5 bases and J by 4 bases; unmatched bases: 9. The CDR3 has 16 residues. CDR3 sequence: CASSRRTGGFAETQYF. CDR3 DNA: TGTGCCAGCAGCAGACGGACAGGGGGCTTTGCAGAGACCCAGTACTTC.

This chain links TRBV3-1 (or the pseudogene TRBV3-2) with TRBJ2-3, with TRBD1 identical over 8 bases. This CDR3 is built from 15 residues. J was trimmed by 1 base and V by 3 bases; bases with no gene match: 3. Looked up from germline, CDR1 is LGHDT and CDR2 is YNNKEL (reference sequence). The CDR3 reads CASSHPGQGTDTQYF. DNA for the CDR3: TGTGCCAGCAGCCACCCGGGACAGGGCACAGATACGCAGTATTTT.

This chain connects TRBV23-1 to TRBJ2-7; 8 positions agree with TRBD2. TRBV23-1 is recorded as an ORF, its role being uncertain. The V segment lost 0 bases and the J segment 2 bases; nucleotides outside the gene matches: 6. The CDR3 is 16 amino acids. The CDR3 region is CASSQSPSGGTYEQYF. The CDR3 coding sequence is TGCGCCAGCAGTCAATCCCCCAGCGGGGGTACCTACGAGCAGTACTTC.

The chain links TRBV2 to TRBJ1-3; 9 nucleotides agree with TRBD1. This CDR3 has 17 amino acids. Germline loops: CDR1 SNHLY, CDR2 FYNNEI. The ends lost 3 bases at V and 0 bases at J; junction bases unmatched: 6. The DNA of the CDR3 is TGTGCCAGCAGTGAGTCACAGGGGGCCTTCTCTGGAAACACCATATATTTT. The encoded protein is CASSESQGAFSGNTIYF.

This sequence joins TRBV9 and TRBJ1-1; D gene ambiguous. The germline gives CDR1 SGDLS, CDR2 YYNGEE. This CDR3 is 16 amino acids long. Trimming took off 4 bases at V and 1 base at J, with 17 bases between the two ends. CDR3: CASSPVWAHTNTEAFF. The CDR3 nucleotides are TGTGCCAGCAGCCCCGTCTGGGCGCACACGAACACTGAAGCTTTCTTT.

V is TRBV30 and J is TRBJ1-1; D call uncertain. With 1 base removed from V and 2 bases from J, the gap between germline ends came to 17 bases. Germline-derived CDR1 and CDR2 are GTSNPN and SVGIG (reference sequence). This CDR3 comprises 16 residues. This CDR3 reads CAWSEFLWAGNTEAFF. DNA of the CDR3: TGTGCCTGGAGTGAGTTCTTGTGGGCAGGAAACACTGAAGCTTTCTTT.

V is TRBV9 and J is TRBJ2-7; 7 nucleotides align to TRBD1. The V gene's germline CDR1 is SGDLS and CDR2 YYNGEE. The ends lost 0 bases at V and 5 bases at J; junction bases unmatched: 5. The CDR3 covers 14 residues. CDR3 DNA: TGTGCCAGCAGCGTAGGACAGGGTCCGCACGAGCAGTACTTC. Protein product: CASSVGQGPHEQYF.

The gene calls are TRBV4-1 and TRBJ1-5; a weak D match, TRBD1 (6 bases). Germline CDR1 and CDR2: MGHRA and YSYEKL. V was shortened by 4 bases and J by 4 bases, with 11 bases between the two germline ends. CDR3 size: 14 residues. CDR3 sequence reads: CASSPRQGNQPQHF. DNA for the CDR3: TGCGCCAGCAGCCCCCGGCAGGGGAATCAGCCCCAGCATTTT.

This chain connects TRBV13 to TRBJ1-4, with TRBD1 identical over 7 bases. The V segment lost 5 bases and the J segment 4 bases; nucleotides outside the gene matches: 10. The germline CDR1 and CDR2 sequences are PRHDT and FYEKMQ (reference sequence). CDR3 length equals 16 residues. The CDR3 region has the DNA TGTGCCAGCAGCGCCGGGACAGTGCTATTTAATGAAAAACTGTTTTTT. Translation: CASSAGTVLFNEKLFF.

The genes are TRBV5-1 and TRBJ1-2, with unresolved D. Trimming removed 1 base at V and 8 bases at J, with 12 bases between. Germline values: CDR1 SGHRS, CDR2 YFSETQ. The CDR3 runs 13 residues. The CDR3 loop reads CASSLTVPYGYTF. The CDR3 DNA is TGCGCCAGCAGCTTGACAGTTCCGTACGGCTACACCTTC.

The rearrangement joins TRBV14 to TRBJ1-2, with 10 positions matching TRBD1. J was trimmed by 8 bases and V by 2 bases; bases with no gene match: 5. The V gene's germline CDR1 is SGHDN and CDR2 FVKESK. This CDR3 is built from 14 residues. The CDR3 DNA reads TGTGCCAGCAGCCAATCACGGACAGGGGGAGGCTACACCTTC. Amino acid sequence: CASSQSRTGGGYTF. Variable domain in full (rest from reference TRBV14 and TRBJ1-2): EAGVTQFPSHSVIEKGQTVTLRCDPISGHDNLYWYRRVMGKEIKFLLHFVKESKQDESGMPNNRFLAERTGGTYSTLKVQPAELEDSGVYFCASSQSRTGGGYTFGSGTRLTVV.

This chain connects TRBV28 to TRBJ2-1; no firm D call. Trimming cost V 3 bases and J 8 bases, with 14 bases left between them. The germline gives CDR1 MDHEN, CDR2 SYDVKM. There are 14 residues in the CDR3. CDR3 in amino acids: CASSFPLLLDEQFF. The CDR3 bases are TGTGCCAGCAGTTTCCCCCTCCTCTTGGATGAGCAGTTCTTC.

The chain links TRBV5-1 to TRBJ1-3; 7 bases align to TRBD1. The CDR3 runs to 15 residues. Germline V gene sequence: CDR1 SGHRS, CDR2 YFSETQ. The junction had 2 bases not matched to a gene; V was cut back by 0 bases and J by 2 bases. As DNA, the CDR3 is TGCGCCAGCAGCTTGGACGGGACAGCTGGAAACACCATATATTTT. Translating gives CASSLDGTAGNTIYF.

This rearrangement joins TRBV7-9 to TRBJ2-6; unclear D gene. Germline CDR1 reads SEHNR; CDR2 reads FQNEAQ (reference sequence). V gave up 1 base and J gave up 2 bases, with 12 bases separating them. This CDR3 is 17 amino acids long. CDR3 DNA sequence: TGTGCCAGCAGCTTAGGACTCTTCCTGACTGGGGCCAACGTCCTGACTTTC. It translates to CASSLGLFLTGANVLTF.

This clone was seen just once. The J gene is TRBJ2-2, the V gene TRBV7-6, with D perhaps being TRBD1 or TRBD2 (6 bases each). Trimming took 5 bases from V and 6 from J, leaving 16 bases between them. Germline loops: CDR1 SGHVS, CDR2 FNYEAQ. This CDR3 region has 15 residues. This chain's CDR3 is CASSRHPGAAGELFF. For the CDR3, the DNA is TGTGCCAGCAGCCGTCACCCGGGGGCAGCCGGGGAGCTGTTTTTT. The complete variable domain, with remaining parts taken from reference TRBV7-6 and TRBJ2-2, reads GAGVSQSPRYKVTKRGQDVALRCDPISGHVSLYWYRQALGQGPEFLTYFNYEAQQDKSGLPNDRFSAERPEGSISTLTIQRTEQRDSAMYRCASSRHPGAAGELFFGEGSRLTVL.

This clone was seen once. The chain employs TRBV5-6 and TRBJ2-5, with 11 nucleotides matching TRBD1. The V and J ends lost 3 bases and 2 bases, in that order; junction bases with no gene match: 9. The CDR3 has 17 residues. Germline lookup yields CDR1 SGHDT and CDR2 YYEEEE. The CDR3 here is CASSYSGQGALQETQYF. In nucleotides, the CDR3 is TGTGCCAGCAGCTACTCCGGACAGGGGGCGCTTCAAGAGACCCAGTACTTC.

This clone was detected once. Other nucleotide sequences in the sample specify the same CDR3. V gene TRBV12-3 or TRBV12-4 combines with J gene TRBJ1-1; the D gene is possibly TRBD1 (6 bases). V was pared by 3 bases and J by 8 bases, with 7 bases between. This CDR3 comprises 11 residues. CDR3 nucleotides: TGTGCCAGCAGTTTTGGGACAGAAGCTTTCTTT. This codes for CASSFGTEAFF.

The rearrangement links TRBV5-1 to TRBJ1-1, with D hard to call. The CDR3 has 14 amino acids. From germline, CDR1 is SGHRS and CDR2 YFSETQ. Trimming took off 4 bases at V and 2 bases at J, with 12 bases between the two ends. CDR3 amino acids: CASSPGPTNTEAFF. The CDR3 DNA reads as TGCGCCAGCAGCCCAGGCCCGACAAACACTGAAGCTTTCTTT.

This chain links TRBV4-2 with TRBJ2-7; a weak D match, TRBD2 (5 bases). V lost 1 base, J lost 6 bases, and 16 bases lay in between. The germline CDR1 and CDR2 sequences are LGHNA and YNFKEQ. The length of the CDR3 is 15 residues. The CDR3 spells CASSQGRGPPGEQYF. CDR3 nucleotides: TGTGCCAGCAGCCAAGGGCGAGGGCCCCCGGGCGAGCAGTACTTC.

The chain is built from TRBV7-9 and TRBJ2-2, with a possible D match to TRBD2 (6 bases). This CDR3 contains 16 residues. Germline assignment: CDR1 SEHNR and CDR2 FQNEAQ (reference sequence). Trimming shortened V by 6 bases and J by 2 bases, and 16 bases separated the two germline ends. In nucleotides, the CDR3 is TGTGCCAGCAGATCGGCGGTAGCGGAAAACACCGGGGAGCTGTTTTTT. Protein: CASRSAVAENTGELFF.

Points on this clone: This same CDR3 is encoded by further DNA sequences in the sample. The chain combines TRBV7-3 with TRBJ1-1; 8 nucleotides line up with TRBD1. The CDR3 consists of 14 residues. V shed 5 bases, J shed 2 bases, and the junction held 4 bases outside the gene matches. Looked up from germline, CDR1 is SGHTA and CDR2 is FQGTGA. The CDR3 protein is CASSPTGGNTEAFF. The CDR3 bases are TGTGCCAGCAGCCCCACAGGGGGAAACACTGAAGCTTTCTTT.

The chain combines TRBV19 with TRBJ2-2; tentative D call: TRBD2 (6 bases). The V end was cut by 6 bases, the J end by 3 bases, with 17 bases between. Germline CDR1 reads LNHDA; CDR2 reads SQIVND (reference sequence). This CDR3 has 16 amino acids. This chain's CDR3 is CASRFQTSRDTGELFF. The CDR3 DNA is TGTGCCAGTAGGTTCCAGACTAGTAGGGACACCGGGGAGCTGTTTTTT.

The V and J genes are TRBV30 and TRBJ1-5; D remains unclear. V was clipped by 5 bases and J by 0 bases, with 5 bases between them. The CDR3 sequence is 12 residues long. Germline CDR1 reads GTSNPN; CDR2 reads SVGIG (reference sequence). The CDR3 loop is CAWSYSNQPQHF. The CDR3 nucleotides read TGTGCCTGGTCCTATAGCAATCAGCCCCAGCATTTT.

The chain links TRBV6-5 to TRBJ1-4; a weak D match, TRBD1 (5 bases). This CDR3 has 12 residues. The germline V gene has CDR1 MNHEY and CDR2 SVGAGI. Between the trimmed V and J ends, which lost 8 bases and 8 bases, there was a span of 12 bases. The DNA of the CDR3 is TGTGCCAGCCGGGGGTCATACGAAAAACTGTTTTTT. Encoded protein: CASRGSYEKLFF.